The 14 T cell receptor beta chains in this list originate from one sample, sequenced in a study of spatial heterogeneity in lung cancer. Time point in this sample: sample taken at primary tumor resection. TCRdb used MiXCR to reprocess the 5' RACE reads, holding one entry per CDR3 protein. The table shows about 13,000 distinct CDR3 sequences, with 3% to 4.5% occurring only once. The sequences come from PBMCs, collected at surgery. The receptors derive from a male donor with early-stage non-small cell lung cancer.

On this clonotype itself: A much larger clone lies a single base off, so this may be a read error. The chain has TRBV3-1 and TRBJ2-7, with D possibly TRBD1 on 5 matching bases. CDR1 and CDR2 (germline): LGHDT, YNNKEL (reference sequence). Between the trimmed V and J ends, which lost 2 bases and 5 bases, there was a span of 16 bases. This CDR3 region has 15 residues. The DNA for the CDR3 is TGTGCCAGCAGCCAAAATCCGGACATATCCCACGAGCAGTACTTC. Translation gives CASSQNPDISHEQYF.

This clonotype was seen at least ten times. The chain carries TRBV7-3 and TRBJ2-1, with D possibly being TRBD2 (6 bases). Germline V gives CDR1 SGHTA, CDR2 FQGTGA. This CDR3 has 15 amino acids. V shed 1 base and J shed 0 bases, with 7 bases lying between them. This CDR3 is CASSLMGGSYNEQFF. The CDR3 DNA reads TGTGCCAGCAGCTTAATGGGGGGCTCCTACAATGAGCAGTTCTTC.

This clonotype was detected many times. V is TRBV19 and J is TRBJ2-5, with 12 bases aligning to TRBD2. Germline lookup yields CDR1 LNHDA and CDR2 SQIVND (reference sequence). There are 16 residues in the CDR3. V shed 2 bases, J shed 4 bases, and the junction held 5 bases outside the gene matches. The CDR3 region is CASSIRLAGDGETQYF. For the CDR3, the DNA is TGTGCCAGTAGTATAAGACTAGCGGGAGATGGAGAGACCCAGTACTTC.

In this sample, this clonotype turned up once. The rearrangement links TRBV20-1 to TRBJ2-3; 11 nucleotides line up with TRBD2. Germline V gives CDR1 DFQATT, CDR2 SNEGSKA (reference sequence). The CDR3 is 13 residues long. The CDR3 protein is CSGTSGPTDTQYF. The CDR3 region has the DNA TGCAGCGGGACTAGCGGACCCACAGATACGCAGTATTTT.

This clonotype occurred many times. The chain employs TRBV2 and TRBJ2-3; no clear D gene. This CDR3 is 14 amino acids long. Per germline, CDR1 SNHLY and CDR2 FYNNEI. Trimming removed 2 bases at V and 8 bases at J, with 14 bases between. The CDR3 region has the DNA TGTGCCAGCAGTGAAACGACGGCAGCCACTACGCAGTATTTT. It yields the protein CASSETTAATTQYF.

This clonotype was found many times. The chain combines TRBV4-2 with TRBJ2-5; possibly TRBD1 for D (5 bases). CDR3 length equals 15 residues. Germline assignment: CDR1 LGHNA and CDR2 YNFKEQ. V dropped 2 bases and J dropped 4 bases, with 14 bases sitting between them. CDR3 loop: CASSQNPQGGETQYF. CDR3 nucleotides: TGTGCCAGCAGCCAAAATCCTCAGGGTGGAGAGACCCAGTACTTC.

This clonotype was seen only a few times. The J gene is TRBJ2-3, the V gene TRBV28; possible D gene TRBD2, 7 bases. Germline assignment: CDR1 MDHEN and CDR2 SYDVKM. The V end lost 7 bases, the J end lost 0 bases, and 17 bases lay between the germline ends. The CDR3 consists of 16 residues. The CDR3 here is CASTETGGASTDTQYF. The DNA for the CDR3 is TGTGCCAGCACCGAAACGGGGGGCGCTAGCACAGATACGCAGTATTTT.

This clonotype was found many times. The rearrangement uses TRBV7-8 and TRBJ1-6; D is uncertain. Germline V CDR1 and CDR2: SGHVS, FQNEAQ. Trimming removed 5 bases at V and 7 bases at J, with 18 bases between. This CDR3 has 16 amino acids. CDR3 amino acids: CASSRRAADPNSPLHF. CDR3 nucleotides: TGTGCCAGCAGCCGTCGGGCGGCGGACCCGAATTCACCCCTCCACTTT. The full variable domain, in which reference TRBV7-8 and TRBJ1-6 provide the parts outside the CDR3, is GAGVSQSPRYKVAKRGQDVALRCDPISGHVSLFWYQQALGQGPEFLTYFQNEAQLDKSGLPSDRFFAERPEGSVSTLKIQRTQQEDSAVYLCASSRRAADPNSPLHFGNGTRLTVT.

This clonotype was observed at least ten times. This chain's CDR3 is CASSIDRAGSETQYF. The CDR3 bases are TGTGCCAGTAGTATAGATCGGGCTGGATCAGAGACCCAGTACTTC. The genes are TRBV19 and TRBJ2-5, with D uncertain. The germline CDR1 and CDR2 sequences are LNHDA and SQIVND (reference sequence). The CDR3 extends over 15 amino acids. V was clipped by 0 bases and J by 4 bases, with 12 bases between them.

This clonotype was recorded many times. The genes are TRBV28 and TRBJ2-6; TRBD2 is a possible D gene (6 bases). In germline, CDR1 is MDHEN, CDR2 SYDVKM. The CDR3 is 16 amino acids. V lost 6 bases and J 4 bases, leaving 16 bases between the germline ends. For the CDR3, the DNA is TGTGCCAGCAGCTCCCCAGGGAGGACGGGGGCCAACGTCCTGACTTTC. It codes for CASSSPGRTGANVLTF.

This clonotype showed up many times. This chain uses TRBV7-3 with TRBJ2-2; unclear D gene. CDR3 size: 13 residues. Germline V gene data show CDR1 as SGHTA and CDR2 as FQGTGA. Deletions cut 4 bases from V and 6 bases from J, with 9 bases between. This CDR3 reads CASSSGLPGELFF. As DNA, the CDR3 is TGTGCCAGCAGCTCCGGCCTGCCCGGGGAGCTGTTTTTT.

This clonotype occurred many times. This chain joins TRBV7-9 and TRBJ2-1; 12 nucleotides match TRBD2. The V and J ends lost 1 base and 10 bases, in that order; junction bases with no gene match: 2. CDR3 size: 14 residues. Germline V gene data show CDR1 as SEHNR and CDR2 as FQNEAQ (reference sequence). The CDR3 DNA reads as TGTGCCAGCAGCTTAGTGACTAGCGGGGGCGAGCAGTTCTTC. This sequence encodes CASSLVTSGGEQFF.

This clonotype was picked up many times. The chain uses TRBV29-1 and TRBJ2-1; D may correspond to TRBD1 or TRBD2 (5 bases each). Trimming shortened V by 3 bases and J by 1 base, and 10 bases separated the two germline ends. Germline CDR1 is SQVTM and CDR2 is ANQGSEA. This CDR3 is built from 14 residues. In DNA form, the CDR3 reads TGCAGCGTTGAGTGGGACGAATCCTACAATGAGCAGTTCTTC. It codes for CSVEWDESYNEQFF.

This clonotype was picked up many times. The chain uses TRBV5-1 and TRBJ1-2, with TRBD1 identical over 7 bases. Germline CDR1 is SGHRS and CDR2 is YFSETQ. The CDR3 consists of 13 residues. Trimming removed 2 bases from V and 7 bases from J; junction bases left unmatched: 5. The CDR3 loop is CASSLRGQRGYTF. CDR3 bases: TGCGCCAGCAGCTTAAGGGGGCAGCGTGGCTACACCTTC.